A single sample gave rise to the 3 T cell receptor beta chains below, sequenced in a study of blood T cell repertoires in COVID-19. Clones were read by immunoSEQ multiplex PCR, and TCRdb kept only the in-frame ones, dropping some. The data show fewer than 300,000 clones, over 70% seen once. Sequences were obtained from peripheral blood. Receptors were obtained from a woman in her thirties or forties who had recovered from COVID-19.

This rearrangement joins TRBV11-2 to TRBJ2-1, with 7 bases aligning to TRBD2. The length of the CDR3 is 15 residues. Germline values: CDR1 SGHAT, CDR2 FQNNGV. V dropped 1 base and J dropped 8; count of bases not matched to a gene: 8. The CDR3 reads CASSLGTRIIHEQFF. Here the CDR3 DNA reads TGTGCCAGCAGCTTAGGGACTAGGATTATCCATGAGCAGTTCTTC.

This clone was recorded only once. This chain links TRBV11-2 with TRBJ2-2; TRBD1 is a possible D gene (5 bases). The CDR3 covers 15 residues. Germline-derived CDR1 and CDR2 are SGHAT and FQNNGV. V lost 0 bases and J lost 6, with 11 bases in between. The CDR3 DNA is TGTGCCAGCAGCTTAGATCTAGGGGTACCCGGGGAGCTGTTTTTT. It encodes CASSLDLGVPGELFF.

The V call is TRBV2, the J call TRBJ1-6; 7 nucleotides align to TRBD1. The V gene end was trimmed by 5 bases and the J gene end by 10 bases; junction bases not matched to a gene: 5. CDR1 is SNHLY, CDR2 FYNNEI, per germline. The length of the CDR3 is 13 residues. CDR3: CASSTDRDSPLHF. As DNA, the CDR3 is TGTGCCAGCAGTACCGACAGGGACTCACCCCTCCACTTT. The entire variable domain, with the rest obtained from reference TRBV2 and TRBJ1-6, is as follows: EPEVTQTPSHQVTQMGQEVILRCVPISNHLYFYWYRQILGQKVEFLVSFYNNEISEKSEIFDDQFSVERPDGSNFTLKIRSTKLEDSAMYFCASSTDRDSPLHFGNGTRLTVT.